This TCR beta chain was identified in a study of T cell responses to AZD1222 COVID-19 vaccine. Study results and limitations: The donor cohort was predominantly white British with a female majority, and clonal diversity may have been underestimated.

Samples with a second dose at about 4 or about 12 weeks were pooled together. V shed 1 base and J shed 4 bases, with 5 bases lying between them. Looked up from germline, CDR1 is SGHAT and CDR2 is FQDESV (reference sequence). The CDR3 runs to 12 residues. In regard to this clone: The antigen remains unidentified.

Here immunoSEQ multiplex PCR was the method, and the copy in TCRdb shows in-frame clones only, minus some. The sample lists about 120,000 clones; 88% were seen once. V usage is TRBV11-1 and J usage is TRBJ2-7; no reliable D call. Sample: peripheral blood, taken 28 days after the second AZD1222 dose. The TCR originated in an adult who received the AZD1222 COVID-19 vaccine. CDR3 sequence: CASSLDRYEQYF. CDR3 coding DNA: TGTGCCAGCAGCTTAGATAGATACGAGCAGTACTTC.